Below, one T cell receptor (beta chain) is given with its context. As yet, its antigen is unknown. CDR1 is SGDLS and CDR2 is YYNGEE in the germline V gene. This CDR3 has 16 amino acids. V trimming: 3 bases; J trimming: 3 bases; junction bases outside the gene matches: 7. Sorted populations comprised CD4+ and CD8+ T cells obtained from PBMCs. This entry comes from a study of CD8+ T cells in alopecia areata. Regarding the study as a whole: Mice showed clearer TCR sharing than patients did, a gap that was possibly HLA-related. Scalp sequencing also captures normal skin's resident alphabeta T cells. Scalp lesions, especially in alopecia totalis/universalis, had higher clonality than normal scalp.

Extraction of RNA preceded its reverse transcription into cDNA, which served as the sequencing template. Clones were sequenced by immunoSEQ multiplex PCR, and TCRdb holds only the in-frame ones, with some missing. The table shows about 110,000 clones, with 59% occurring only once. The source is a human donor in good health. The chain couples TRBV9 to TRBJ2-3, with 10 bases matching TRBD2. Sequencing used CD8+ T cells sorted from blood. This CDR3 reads CASSGIAGGRTDTQYF. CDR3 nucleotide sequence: TGTGCCAGCAGCGGGATAGCGGGGGGCAGGACAGATACGCAGTATTTT.